The table lists the clone carrying this TCR beta chain with a few counts. No antigen is known for it. This specimen comes from a study of T-cell memory formation after mild COVID-19. Study-level points and caveats: A second wave expanding day 15 to 37 was CD4+-biased; contracting clones were balanced.

The germline CDR1 and CDR2 sequences are LGHDT and YNNKEL (reference sequence). The CDR3 contains 13 residues. V dropped 8 bases and J dropped 2; count of bases not matched to a gene: 5. TCRdb re-called the 5' RACE reads with MiXCR, one entry per CDR3 protein. The sample consists of about 340,000 distinct CDR3 sequences, about an eighth of them appearing once. This receptor was obtained from a man between 18 and 29 years old who had mild COVID-19 (a few samples of this study predate the infection). Cell type and time point are not known. The sequencing input was PBMCs or a T cell subset sorted from them (not recorded which). The chain is built from TRBV3-1 and TRBJ2-7, with 8 bases that match TRBD1. The CDR3 DNA reads as TGTGCCAGCGGGACAGGACGAGCCTACGAGCAGTACTTC. Its protein is CASGTGRAYEQYF.